The 5 T cell receptor beta chains presented below share a single source sample, sequenced in a study of shared clonotypes between healthy human individuals. The protocol was immunoSEQ multiplex PCR, while the TCRdb copy is restricted to in-frame clones and leaves out a portion. This table has a few million clones, approximately 93% appearing once. The sample was naive CD4+ T cells from PBMCs. Noted subset: CD45RA+ positively selected. The source of these receptors is a man in his late teens or twenties in good health. Some clones in this sample may be carry-over from other donors' samples.

The rearrangement links TRBV29-1 to TRBJ2-3, with TRBD2 identical over 7 bases. The length of the CDR3 is 15 residues. Losses at the gene ends were 4 bases for V and 0 bases for J; bases not matched to a gene: 7. Looked up from germline, CDR1 is SQVTM and CDR2 is ANQGSEA. The CDR3 reads CSVGGGGLSTDTQYF. The CDR3 DNA sequence: TGCAGCGTTGGGGGCGGGGGACTTAGCACAGATACGCAGTATTTT.

This chain links TRBV6-1 with TRBJ1-5, with D hard to call. Trimming removed 7 bases from V and 0 bases from J, with 10 bases in between. Per the germline V gene, CDR1 is MNHNS and CDR2 is SASEGT. This CDR3 spans 14 amino acids. The CDR3 reads CASNPTNSNQPQHF. Written as DNA, the CDR3 is TGTGCCAGCAATCCGACCAATAGCAATCAGCCCCAGCATTTT.

This chain joins TRBV27 and TRBJ2-7; no definite D call. The CDR3 is 10 amino acids. CDR1 is MNHEY and CDR2 is SMNVEV in the germline V gene (reference sequence). Trimming took off 8 bases at V and 7 bases at J, with 9 bases between the two ends. For the CDR3, the DNA is TGTGCCAGCGGCCTCTGGGAGCAGTACTTC. Residues: CASGLWEQYF.

The chain has TRBV13 and TRBJ2-7; 8 bases match TRBD2. This CDR3 comprises 14 residues. J lost 4 bases, V lost 2 bases, and 4 bases had no gene match. From germline, CDR1 is PRHDT and CDR2 FYEKMQ (reference sequence). The CDR3 is CASSLWREAYEQYF. The CDR3 DNA sequence: TGTGCCAGCAGCTTATGGCGGGAGGCATACGAGCAGTACTTC.

The chain uses TRBV7-6 and TRBJ2-1; D ambiguous. V gave up 0 bases and J gave up 1 base, with 13 bases separating them. Germline values: CDR1 SGHVS, CDR2 FNYEAQ. CDR3 length equals 17 residues. The CDR3 DNA reads as TGTGCCAGCAGCTTAGCGCGAAATATCCCGTCCTACAATGAGCAGTTCTTC. The encoded protein is CASSLARNIPSYNEQFF.